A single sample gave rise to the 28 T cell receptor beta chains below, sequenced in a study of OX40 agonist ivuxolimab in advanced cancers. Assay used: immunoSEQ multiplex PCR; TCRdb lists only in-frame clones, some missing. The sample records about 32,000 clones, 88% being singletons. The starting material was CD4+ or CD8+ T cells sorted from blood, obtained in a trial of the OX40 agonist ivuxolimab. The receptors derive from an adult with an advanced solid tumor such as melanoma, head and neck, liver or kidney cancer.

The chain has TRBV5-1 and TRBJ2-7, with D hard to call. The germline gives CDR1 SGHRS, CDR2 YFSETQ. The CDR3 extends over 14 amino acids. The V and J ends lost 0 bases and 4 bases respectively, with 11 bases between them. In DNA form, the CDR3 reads TGCGCCAGCAGCTTGGAATTCGAGGTTTACGAGCAGTACTTC. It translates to CASSLEFEVYEQYF.

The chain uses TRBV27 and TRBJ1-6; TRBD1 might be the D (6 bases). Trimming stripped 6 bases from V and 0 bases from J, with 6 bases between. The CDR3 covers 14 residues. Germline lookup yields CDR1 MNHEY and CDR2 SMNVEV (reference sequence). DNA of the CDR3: TGTGCCAGCAGACAGGGCTCCTATAATTCACCCCTCCACTTT. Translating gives CASRQGSYNSPLHF.

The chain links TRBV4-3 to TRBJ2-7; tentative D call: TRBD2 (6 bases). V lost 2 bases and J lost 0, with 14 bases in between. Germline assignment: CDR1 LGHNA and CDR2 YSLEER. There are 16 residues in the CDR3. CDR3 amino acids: CASSQTAGTDSYEQYF. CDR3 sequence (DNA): TGCGCCAGCAGCCAAACGGCCGGGACTGACTCCTACGAGCAGTACTTC.

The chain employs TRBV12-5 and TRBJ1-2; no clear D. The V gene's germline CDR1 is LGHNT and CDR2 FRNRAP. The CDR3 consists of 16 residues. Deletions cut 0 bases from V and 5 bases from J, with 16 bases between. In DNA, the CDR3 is TGTGCTAGTGGTTTGGTGCCCCAATCTAGACCATATGGCTACACCTTC. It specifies CASGLVPQSRPYGYTF.

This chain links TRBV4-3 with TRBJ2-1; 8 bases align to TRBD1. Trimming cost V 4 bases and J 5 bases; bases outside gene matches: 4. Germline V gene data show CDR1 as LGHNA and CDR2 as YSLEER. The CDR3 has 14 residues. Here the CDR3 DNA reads TGCGCCAGCAGCCGAGTGACAGGGGACAATGAGCAGTTCTTC. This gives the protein CASSRVTGDNEQFF.

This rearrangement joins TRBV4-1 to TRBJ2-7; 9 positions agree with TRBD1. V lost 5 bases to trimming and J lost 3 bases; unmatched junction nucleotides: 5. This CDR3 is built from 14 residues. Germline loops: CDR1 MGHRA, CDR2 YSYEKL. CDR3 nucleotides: TGCGCCAGCAGCTTACGACAGGGGGGCTACGAGCAGTACTTC. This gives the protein CASSLRQGGYEQYF.

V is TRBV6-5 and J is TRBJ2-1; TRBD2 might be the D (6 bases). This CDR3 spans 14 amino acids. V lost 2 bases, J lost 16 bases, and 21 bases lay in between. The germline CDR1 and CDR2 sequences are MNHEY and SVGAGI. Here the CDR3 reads CASSYITGTDFQFF. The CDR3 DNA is TGTGCCAGCAGTTACATTACTGGGACTGACTTTCAATTCTTC.

The CDR3 DNA reads TGTGCCAGCAGCCACCGGGACAGTCCCTACGAGCAGTACTTC. This encodes CASSHRDSPYEQYF. The chain couples TRBV11-3 to TRBJ2-5; 7 bases match TRBD1. The J call may be in error: the DNA end matches TRBJ2-7 better. Per the germline V gene, CDR1 is SGHNT and CDR2 is YENEEA. The CDR3 is 14 residues long.

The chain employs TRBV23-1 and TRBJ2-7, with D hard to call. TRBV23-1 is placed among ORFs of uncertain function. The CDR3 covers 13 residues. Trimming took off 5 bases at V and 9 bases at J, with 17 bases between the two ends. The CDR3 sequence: CASSRYQREWQYF. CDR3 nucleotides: TGCGCCAGCAGTAGATATCAGCGTGAGTGGCAGTACTTC.

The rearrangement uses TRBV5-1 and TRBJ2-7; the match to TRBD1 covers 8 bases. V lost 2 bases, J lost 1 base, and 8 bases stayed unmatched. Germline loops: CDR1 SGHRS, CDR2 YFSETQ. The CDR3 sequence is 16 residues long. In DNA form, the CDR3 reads TGCGCCAGCAGCTTAGTGACAGGGGTAGTATCCTACGAGCAGTACTTC. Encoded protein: CASSLVTGVVSYEQYF.

CDR3 amino acids: CASSQGDGQSSYNSPLHF. For the CDR3, the DNA is TGCGCCAGCAGCCAGGGGGACGGCCAAAGCTCCTATAATTCACCCCTCCACTTT. This chain joins TRBV4-1 and TRBJ1-6, with a weak D call TRBD1 (5 bases). CDR1 is MGHRA, CDR2 YSYEKL, per germline. This CDR3 contains 18 residues. Trimming shortened V by 3 bases and J by 0 bases, and 15 bases separated the two germline ends.

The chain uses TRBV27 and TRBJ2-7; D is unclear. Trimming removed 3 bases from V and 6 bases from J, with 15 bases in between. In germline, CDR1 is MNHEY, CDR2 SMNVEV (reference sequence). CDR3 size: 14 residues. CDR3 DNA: TGTGCCAGCAGTTTGGCTCTTCCGCTCTCCGAGCAGTACTTC. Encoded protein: CASSLALPLSEQYF.

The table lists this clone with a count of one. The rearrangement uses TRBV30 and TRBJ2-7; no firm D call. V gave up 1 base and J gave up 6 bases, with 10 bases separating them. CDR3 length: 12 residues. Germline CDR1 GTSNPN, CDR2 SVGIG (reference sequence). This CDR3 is CAWSGGNSEQYF. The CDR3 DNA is TGTGCCTGGAGTGGGGGTAATAGCGAGCAGTACTTC. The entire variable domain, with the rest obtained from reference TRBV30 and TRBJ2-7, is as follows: SQTIHQWPATLVQPVGSPLSLECTVEGTSNPNLYWYRQAAGRGLQLLFYSVGIGQISSEVPQNLSASRPQDRQFILSSKKLLLSDSGFYLCAWSGGNSEQYFGPGTRLTVT.

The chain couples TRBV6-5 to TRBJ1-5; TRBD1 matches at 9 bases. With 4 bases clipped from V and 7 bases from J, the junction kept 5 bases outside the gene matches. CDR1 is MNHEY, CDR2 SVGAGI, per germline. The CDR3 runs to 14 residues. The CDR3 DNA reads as TGTGCCAGCAGTTCGACAGGGGGAGGACAGCCCCAGCATTTT. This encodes CASSSTGGGQPQHF.

Written as DNA, the CDR3 is TGTGCCAGCAGCTTAGGAGACAGGGGCTACGAGCAGTACTTC. Translated: CASSLGDRGYEQYF. The V and J genes are TRBV7-6 and TRBJ2-7; TRBD1 aligns across 8 bases. V shed 1 base and J 3 bases; nucleotides not matched to a gene: 2. CDR3 length equals 14 residues. Looked up from germline, CDR1 is SGHVS and CDR2 is FNYEAQ.

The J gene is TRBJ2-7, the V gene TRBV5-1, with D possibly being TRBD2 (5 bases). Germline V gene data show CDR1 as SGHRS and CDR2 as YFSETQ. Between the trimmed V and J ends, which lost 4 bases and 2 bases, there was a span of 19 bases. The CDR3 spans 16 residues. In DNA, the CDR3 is TGCGCCAGCAGCCCTCCGGGTGCGGAGGTTACCTACGAGCAGTACTTC. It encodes CASSPPGAEVTYEQYF.

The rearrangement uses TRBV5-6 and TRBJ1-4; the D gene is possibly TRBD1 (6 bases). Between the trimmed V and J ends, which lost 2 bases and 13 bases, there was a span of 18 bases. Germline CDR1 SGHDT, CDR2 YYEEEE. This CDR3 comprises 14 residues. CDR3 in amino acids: CASSFTGLEEVLFF. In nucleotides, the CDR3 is TGTGCCAGCAGCTTCACAGGGCTTGAAGAGGTACTGTTTTTT.

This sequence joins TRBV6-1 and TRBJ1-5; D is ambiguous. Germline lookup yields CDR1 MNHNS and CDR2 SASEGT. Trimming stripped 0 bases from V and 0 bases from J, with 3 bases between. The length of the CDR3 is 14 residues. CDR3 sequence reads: CASSEASSNQPQHF. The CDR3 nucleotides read TGTGCCAGCAGTGAAGCGTCTAGCAATCAGCCCCAGCATTTT.

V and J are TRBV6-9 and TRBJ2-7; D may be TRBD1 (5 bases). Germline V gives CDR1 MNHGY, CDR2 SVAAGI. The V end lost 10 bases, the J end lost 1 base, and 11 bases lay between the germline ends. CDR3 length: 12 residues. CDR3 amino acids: CANPDISYEQYF. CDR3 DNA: TGTGCCAATCCGGACATATCCTACGAGCAGTACTTC.

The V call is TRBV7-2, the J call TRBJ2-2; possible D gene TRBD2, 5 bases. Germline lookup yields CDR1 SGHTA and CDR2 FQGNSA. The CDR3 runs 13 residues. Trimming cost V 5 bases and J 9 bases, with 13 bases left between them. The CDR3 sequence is CASSASAGRELFF. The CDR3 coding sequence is TGTGCCAGCAGCGCATCAGCCGGGAGGGAGCTGTTTTTT.

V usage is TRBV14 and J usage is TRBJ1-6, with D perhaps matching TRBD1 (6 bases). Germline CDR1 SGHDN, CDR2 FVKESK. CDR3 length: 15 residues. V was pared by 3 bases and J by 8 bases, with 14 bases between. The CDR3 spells CASSHPKGGDSPLHF. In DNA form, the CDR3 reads TGTGCCAGCAGCCACCCCAAGGGGGGGGATTCACCCCTCCACTTT.

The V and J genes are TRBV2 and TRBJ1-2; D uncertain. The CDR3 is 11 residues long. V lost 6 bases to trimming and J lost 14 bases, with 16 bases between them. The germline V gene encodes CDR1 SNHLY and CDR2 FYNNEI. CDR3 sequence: CASSQAGIGTF. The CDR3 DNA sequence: TGTGCCAGCAGCCAAGCCGGGATTGGGACCTTC. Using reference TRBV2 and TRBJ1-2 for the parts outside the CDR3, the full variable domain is EPEVTQTPSHQVTQMGQEVILRCVPISNHLYFYWYRQILGQKVEFLVSFYNNEISEKSEIFDDQFSVERPDGSNFTLKIRSTKLEDSAMYFCASSQAGIGTFGSGTRLTVV.

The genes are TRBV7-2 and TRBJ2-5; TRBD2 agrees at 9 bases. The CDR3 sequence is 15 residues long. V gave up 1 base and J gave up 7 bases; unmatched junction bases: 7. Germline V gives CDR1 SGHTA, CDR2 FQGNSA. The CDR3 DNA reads TGTGCCAGCAGCTTAGAGGCTAGCGGGGTGGGGACCCAGTACTTC. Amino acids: CASSLEASGVGTQYF.

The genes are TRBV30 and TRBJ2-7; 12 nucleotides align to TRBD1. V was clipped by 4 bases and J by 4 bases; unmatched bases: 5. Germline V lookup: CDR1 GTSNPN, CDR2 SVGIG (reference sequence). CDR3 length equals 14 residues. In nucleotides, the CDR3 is TGTGCCTGGACTTGGGACAGGGGGCAATACGAGCAGTACTTC. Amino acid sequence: CAWTWDRGQYEQYF.

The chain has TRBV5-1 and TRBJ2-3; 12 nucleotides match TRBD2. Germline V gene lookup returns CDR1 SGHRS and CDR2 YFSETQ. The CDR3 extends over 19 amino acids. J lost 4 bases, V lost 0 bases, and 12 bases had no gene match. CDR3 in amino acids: CASSLVRTSGVSVADTQYF. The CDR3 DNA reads TGCGCCAGCAGCTTGGTCCGGACTAGCGGGGTCTCCGTCGCAGATACGCAGTATTTT.

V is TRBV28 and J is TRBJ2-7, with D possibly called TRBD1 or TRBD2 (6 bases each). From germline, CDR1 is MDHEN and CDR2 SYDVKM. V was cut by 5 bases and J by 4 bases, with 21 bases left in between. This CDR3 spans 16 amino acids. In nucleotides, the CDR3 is TGTGCCAGCAGTCCAGCACAGGGCGGGGCGGTTTACGAGCAGTACTTC. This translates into CASSPAQGGAVYEQYF.

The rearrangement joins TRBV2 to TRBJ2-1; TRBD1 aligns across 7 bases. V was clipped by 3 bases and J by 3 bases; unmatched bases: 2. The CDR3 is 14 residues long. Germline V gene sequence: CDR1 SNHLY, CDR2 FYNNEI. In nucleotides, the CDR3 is TGTGCCAGCAGTGATCGGACAGGCTACAATGAGCAGTTCTTC. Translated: CASSDRTGYNEQFF.

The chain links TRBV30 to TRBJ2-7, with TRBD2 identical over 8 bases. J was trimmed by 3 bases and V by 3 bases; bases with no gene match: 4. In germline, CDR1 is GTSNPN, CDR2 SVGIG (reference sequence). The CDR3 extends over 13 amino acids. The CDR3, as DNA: TGTGCCTGGAGCGGGGGGGCCGACTACGAGCAGTACTTC. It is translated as CAWSGGADYEQYF.